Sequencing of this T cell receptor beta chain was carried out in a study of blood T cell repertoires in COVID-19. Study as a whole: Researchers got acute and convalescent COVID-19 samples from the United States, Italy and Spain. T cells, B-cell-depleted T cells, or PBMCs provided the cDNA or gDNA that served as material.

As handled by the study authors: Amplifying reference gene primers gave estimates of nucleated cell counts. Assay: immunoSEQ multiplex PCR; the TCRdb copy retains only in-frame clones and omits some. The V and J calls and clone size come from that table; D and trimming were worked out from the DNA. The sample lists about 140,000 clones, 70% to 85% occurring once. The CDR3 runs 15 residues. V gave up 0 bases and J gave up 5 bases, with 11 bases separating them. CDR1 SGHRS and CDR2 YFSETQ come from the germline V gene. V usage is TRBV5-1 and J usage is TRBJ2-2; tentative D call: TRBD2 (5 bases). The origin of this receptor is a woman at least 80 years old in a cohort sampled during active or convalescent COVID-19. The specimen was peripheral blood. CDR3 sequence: CASSLGPGLTGELFF. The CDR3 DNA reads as TGCGCCAGCAGCTTGGGGCCAGGACTTACCGGGGAGCTGTTTTTT.